One sample yielded the 8 T cell receptor beta chains listed below, sequenced in a study of T-cell memory formation after mild COVID-19. TCRdb redid the calling of the 5' RACE reads with MiXCR, one entry per CDR3 protein. The profile shows 340,000 or so distinct CDR3 sequences, 10% to 15% of them singletons. Input material: PBMCs or a T cell subset sorted from them (not recorded which). The source is a man between 18 and 29 years old who had mild COVID-19 (a few samples of this study predate the infection). Cell type and time point are not known.

The table lists this clonotype with a few counts. The J gene is TRBJ2-5, the V gene TRBV20-1, with D perhaps being TRBD1 or TRBD2 (5 bases each). The germline V gene encodes CDR1 DFQATT and CDR2 SNEGSKA (reference sequence). V lost 3 bases, J lost 2 bases, and 10 bases lay in between. This CDR3 spans 13 amino acids. As DNA, the CDR3 is TGCAGTGCTAGGGGGGAATTACAAGAGACCCAGTACTTC. This encodes CSARGELQETQYF.

This clonotype has a count of ten or more. V is TRBV7-3 and J is TRBJ2-3, with D perhaps TRBD1 or TRBD2 (6 bases each). Germline CDR1 is SGHTA and CDR2 is FQGTGA. This CDR3 spans 14 amino acids. V lost 1 base, J lost 4 bases, and 9 bases lay in between. The chain's CDR3 is CASSLRGAPDTQYF. CDR3 coding DNA: TGTGCCAGCAGCTTAAGGGGGGCCCCAGATACGCAGTATTTT.

This chain joins TRBV12-3 or TRBV12-4 and TRBJ1-5; TRBD1 might be the D (5 bases). V gave up 5 bases and J gave up 5 bases, with 10 bases separating them. The CDR3 runs to 13 residues. The CDR3 here is CASSTDSHQPQHF. The CDR3 DNA sequence: TGTGCCAGCAGTACCGACAGTCATCAGCCCCAGCATTTT.

This clonotype was counted a few times. This chain connects TRBV4-1 to TRBJ1-1; D uncertain. Trimming removed 5 bases from V and 0 bases from J, with 10 bases in between. CDR1 MGHRA and CDR2 YSYEKL come from the germline V gene. This CDR3 is built from 14 residues. The CDR3 DNA follows: TGCGCCAGCAGCGTAATTAGCTTGAACACTGAAGCTTTCTTT. Protein sequence: CASSVISLNTEAFF.

This chain connects TRBV6-1 to TRBJ1-2; TRBD1 is a possible D gene (6 bases). Germline-derived CDR1 and CDR2 are MNHNS and SASEGT. The CDR3 covers 14 residues. V gave up 4 bases and J gave up 9 bases, with 18 bases separating them. CDR3 sequence (DNA): TGTGCCAGCAGTGGAGAGACAGGCTTGATGCGCTACACCTTC. It yields the protein CASSGETGLMRYTF.

In the case of this clonotype: Compared with germline, one end of the junction differs, possibly owing to a read error. The chain recombines TRBV28 with TRBJ2-1; 8 bases are a match to TRBD2. There are 13 residues in the CDR3. The V gene's germline CDR1 is MDHEN and CDR2 SYDVKM. The CDR3: CASVERGLVQSSF. The CDR3 DNA is TGTGCCAGCGTGGAGCGGGGGCTTGTTCAATCATCCTTC.

Only a few counts were recorded for this clonotype. The chain carries TRBV4-3 and TRBJ2-3, with no clear D. Trimming pared 1 base from V and 5 bases from J, leaving 7 bases between. Germline V gene data show CDR1 as LGHNA and CDR2 as YSLEER. The length of the CDR3 is 13 residues. The CDR3 region is CASSQVLGDTQYF. As DNA, the CDR3 is TGCGCCAGCAGCCAAGTACTGGGAGATACGCAGTATTTT.

This clonotype was recorded at least ten times. CDR3 sequence: CASSLGQVQETQYF. Here the CDR3 DNA reads TGCGCCAGCAGCTTGGGACAGGTCCAAGAGACCCAGTACTTC. This chain connects TRBV5-1 to TRBJ2-5, with a weak D call TRBD1 (6 bases). Trimming left V 0 bases short and J 1 base short, with 7 bases between. From germline, CDR1 is SGHRS and CDR2 YFSETQ. The CDR3 loop spans 14 amino acids.